Listed below are T cell receptor beta chains from one sample, sequenced in a study of Ad26.COV2.S vaccination and SARS-CoV-2 variants. Assay used: immunoSEQ multiplex PCR; TCRdb lists only in-frame clones, some missing. The table records hundreds of thousands of clones, approximately 86% of them present only once. The sequencing here drew on peripheral blood, taken in a trial of Ad26.COV2.S vaccine versus placebo. These receptors were taken from a person between 18 and 65 years old who received the Ad26.COV2.S COVID-19 vaccine or a placebo. Both conserved end residues are part of each CDR3. Fields, in order: V gene, J gene, CDR3 protein.

>TRBV6-6|TRBJ2-1
CASSPQGAFGNEQFF
>TRBV28|TRBJ2-1
CASTPWGPVDEQFF
>TRBV27|TRBJ1-3
CASSEGSSGNTIYF
>TRBV28|TRBJ1-2
CASSLERGHGYTF
>TRBV2|TRBJ2-7
CASSEAHREVSEQYF
>TRBV11-2|TRBJ2-1
CASSPGQGYNEQFF
>TRBV27|TRBJ2-4
CASRQGGDRDIQYF
>TRBV6-1|TRBJ2-6
CASSDNVAGANVLTF
>TRBV6-4|TRBJ2-5
CASSDGPGGTQYF
>TRBV25-1|TRBJ2-1
CATSTEGYNEQFF
>TRBV5-6|TRBJ2-2
CASSLVGGGPTGELFF
>TRBV7-9|TRBJ1-6
CASSLVSRGRDSPLHF
>TRBV5-4|TRBJ2-1
CASSAGTGRSYNEQFF
>TRBV24-1|TRBJ2-1
CATSGTSGRRSYNEQFF
>TRBV6-5|TRBJ2-7
CASRPVWTHEQYF
>TRBV3-1/TRBV3-2|TRBJ2-2
CASSQRDWAQGTGELFF
>TRBV6-5|TRBJ1-2
CASSYSGQGKSGYTF
>TRBV30|TRBJ2-1
CAWGGLLEQFF
>TRBV27|TRBJ1-4
CASSPPGTGSEKLFF
>TRBV7-9|TRBJ2-2
CASSLVEGTGELFF
>TRBV28|TRBJ1-2
CASTENYGYTF
>TRBV7-2|TRBJ2-2
CASSLDRVVGELFF
>TRBV7-5|TRBJ2-7
CVRRRDSPRRRAYEQYF
>TRBV7-9|TRBJ2-1
CASSLKGNEQFF
>TRBV19|TRBJ2-3
CASSRGLPPVGTDTQYF
>TRBV5-4|TRBJ2-3
CASSSGGDSTDTQYF
>TRBV10-1|TRBJ2-5
CASSEYGPGETQYF
>TRBV2|TRBJ2-7
CASSAPDRTSYEQYF
>TRBV28|TRBJ2-1
CASSTRTSGRYGSYNEQFF
>TRBV4-1|TRBJ2-2
CASSQVQSAGGPSSGELFF
>TRBV7-6|TRBJ2-5
CASSLPGGRETQYF
>TRBV6-2/TRBV6-3|TRBJ2-5
CAPSLDQETQYF
>TRBV10-1|TRBJ2-1
CASSEWEGLRECNEQFF
>TRBV9|TRBJ2-5
CASSASGRVETQYF
>TRBV5-6|TRBJ2-3
CASSLGSTDTQYF
>TRBV10-3|TRBJ2-1
CAITGTSGSYNEQFF
>TRBV20-1|TRBJ1-2
CSAPRAQGYTF
>TRBV9|TRBJ2-5
CASSVGEGVETQYF
>TRBV10-1|TRBJ2-3
CASSAGLAGTTDTQYF
>TRBV4-3|TRBJ2-1
CASSQEPSGGSYNEQFF
>TRBV7-2|TRBJ2-3
CASSDRGEGDTQYF
>TRBV30|TRBJ2-7
CAWSRQGGPYEQYF
>TRBV9|TRBJ2-1
CASSVRSSGGLYNEQFF
>TRBV19|TRBJ2-4
CASSISRGGIAKNIQYF
>TRBV21-1|TRBJ2-7
CASTARAGTLSYEQYF
>TRBV7-2|TRBJ1-1
CASSFGASNTEAFF
>TRBV5-1|TRBJ1-1
CASSSATRGLEAFF
>TRBV25-1|TRBJ2-7
CASTTSRTAYEQYF
>TRBV6-2/TRBV6-3|TRBJ2-7
CASSRGTSGRSPEQYF
>TRBV27|TRBJ2-7
CASSLTGLDEQYF
>TRBV24-1|TRBJ2-7
CATSPPGVYEQYF
>TRBV28|TRBJ2-3
CASSFSPGADPTDTQYF
>TRBV19|TRBJ2-7
CASSWTGSYEQYF
>TRBV5-4|TRBJ2-3
CASTNREGGGTDTQYF
>TRBV5-1|TRBJ2-1
CASSLVRGPEQFF
>TRBV7-9|TRBJ2-6
CASSLTGAGANVLTF